The rows below give T cell receptor beta chains drawn from one sample of a study of shared clonotypes between healthy human individuals. Sequenced by immunoSEQ multiplex PCR; TCRdb stores in-frame clones only, minus some. The table lists roughly 760,000 clones, around 72% of them singletons. Specimen: memory CD4+ T cells sorted from blood. The receptors stem from a woman in her 30s in good health. Each CDR3 is given with its conserved first and last residue. Fields, in order: D gene, clone size, V gene, J gene, CDR3 DNA, CDR3 protein. A D gene is named only where the DNA matches it firmly. Clone size, where shown, is once, few, many, or a class for clones that have expanded.

TRBD1	few	TRBV5-1	TRBJ2-2	TGCGCCAGCAGCTTGGTTGGACAGGGGGCGGCTGAGGAGCTGTTTTTT	CASSLVGQGAAEELFF
TRBD1	-	TRBV5-1	TRBJ1-3	TGCGCCAGCAGCCATGGGACAGATGGAAACACCATATATTTT	CASSHGTDGNTIYF
-	-	TRBV2	TRBJ1-5	TGTGCCAGCAAGCTTTCGCATAGCAATCAGCCCCAGCATTTT	CASKLSHSNQPQHF
-	many	TRBV5-1	TRBJ2-1	TGCGCCAGCCAGCCGGCGACCGGGACTCACAATGAGCAGTTCTTC	CASQPATGTHNEQFF
-	-	TRBV21-1	TRBJ2-5	TGTGCCAGCAACCGAAACCACCCCCAGCGGACGCGGAAAGAGACCCAGTACTTC	CASNRNHPQRTRKETQYF
TRBD1	-	TRBV19	TRBJ1-5	TGTGCCAGTAGGGGGAACAGGGGGTCGAATCAGCCCCAGCATTTT	CASRGNRGSNQPQHF
TRBD1	-	TRBV2	TRBJ2-1	TGTGCCAGCGACGCGGGACAGGGGGTCAATGAGCAGTTCTTC	CASDAGQGVNEQFF
TRBD2	once	TRBV7-9	TRBJ2-1	TGTGCCAGCAGCGGTATAGCGGGAGGATTCAATGAGCAGTTCTTC	CASSGIAGGFNEQFF
TRBD1	-	TRBV5-1	TRBJ2-1	TGTGCCAGCAGCTTGGAATACAGGGGCAATGAGCAGTTCTTC	CASSLEYRGNEQFF
-	-	TRBV11-2	TRBJ2-7	TGTGCCAGCAGCTTAAGGCGTTCTAATAACTACGAGCAGTACTTC	CASSLRRSNNYEQYF
-	-	TRBV6-5	TRBJ1-5	TGTGCCAGCAGACCCACCCGGGACGGCAATCAGCCCCAGCATTTT	CASRPTRDGNQPQHF
TRBD2	-	TRBV9	TRBJ2-1	TGTGCCAGCAGCGCACATTCCGGGACTAGTGGTTTGTATGAGCAGTTCTTC	CASSAHSGTSGLYEQFF
-	few	TRBV6-5	TRBJ2-1	TGTGCCAGCAGTCCCAGCGGAGGGGGCTACAATGAGCAGTTCTTC	CASSPSGGGYNEQFF
TRBD2	-	TRBV4-2	TRBJ2-3	TGTGCCAGCAGCCAAGAAGAGGGACTATATACGCAGTATTTT	CASSQEEGLYTQYF
-	-	TRBV14	TRBJ2-1	TGTGCCAGCAGCCAGCTTCTAGTTAATGAGCAGTTCTTC	CASSQLLVNEQFF
TRBD1	-	TRBV19	TRBJ1-1	TGTGCCAGTATAGCCAGGGGGGGCTGGGGCTCCATGAACACTGAAGCTTTCTTT	CASIARGGWGSMNTEAFF
-	-	TRBV5-4	TRBJ2-2	TGTGCCAGCAGCACTCGGGACCGACTAACCGGGGAGCTGTTTTTT	CASSTRDRLTGELFF
-	-	TRBV7-9	TRBJ2-1	TGTGCCAGCAGCTTAGAATGGGGCGATGAGCAGTTCTTC	CASSLEWGDEQFF
TRBD2	-	TRBV28	TRBJ2-5	TGTGCCAGCAGTTTTCTTATTCAGCGGGAGGGCTCGGGGGAGACCCAGTACTTC	CASSFLIQREGSGETQYF
TRBD2	-	TRBV7-3	TRBJ2-3	TGTGCCAGCAGTGACGGACTAGCGGGTAACACAGATACGCAGTATTTT	CASSDGLAGNTDTQYF
TRBD2	-	TRBV19	TRBJ2-5	TGTGCCAGTAGTATGCTGGCGGAGGGAGGGGAGACCCAGTACTTC	CASSMLAEGGETQYF
-	few	TRBV7-8	TRBJ2-6	TGTGCCAGCAGCCGTGACGCCTACTCTGGGGCCAACGTCCTGACTTTC	CASSRDAYSGANVLTF
-	-	TRBV5-1	TRBJ2-2	TGCGCCAGCAGCTTGGGGCTGGGGAACACCGGGGAGCTGTTTTTT	CASSLGLGNTGELFF
TRBD1	-	TRBV28	TRBJ2-7	TGTGCCAGCAGCCTCGGGACAGGGAATAATTACGAGCAGTACTTC	CASSLGTGNNYEQYF
TRBD2	-	TRBV11-3	TRBJ2-2	TGTGCCAGCAGTAATAGCGGGACTAACACCGGGGAGCTGTTTTTT	CASSNSGTNTGELFF
-	-	TRBV7-9	TRBJ2-1	TGTGCCAGCCTCTTTCGGGACGGTATTAGTAATGAGCAGTTCTTC	CASLFRDGISNEQFF
-	-	TRBV25-1	TRBJ1-4	TGTGCCAGCAGTCCAAGAGGGGCGGTAACCGCGAGTGAAAAACTGTTTTTT	CASSPRGAVTASEKLFF
-	-	TRBV7-9	TRBJ1-2	TGTGCCAGCAGCTTAGGATACAGGCCATCGGGGGGCTACACCTTC	CASSLGYRPSGGYTF
-	few	TRBV6-5	TRBJ1-1	TGTGCCAGCAGTTACTACGGGGGATCGGTGGACACTGAAGCTTTCTTT	CASSYYGGSVDTEAFF
-	few	TRBV30	TRBJ2-6	TGTGCCTGGAGTGGGGGAGGGGCCAACGTCCTGACTTTC	CAWSGGGANVLTF
TRBD1	few	TRBV7-2	TRBJ1-2	TGTGCCAGCAGCGTTGCACAGGGGGGAGGTTATGGCTACACCTTC	CASSVAQGGGYGYTF
TRBD2	-	TRBV10-2	TRBJ2-3	TGCGCCAGCAGGGGACTAGCGGGGCCCCCAGATACGCAGTATTTT	CASRGLAGPPDTQYF
-	once	TRBV19	TRBJ2-1	TGTGCCAGTAGTACCGGGCTCGAGGCCAATGAGCAGTTCTTC	CASSTGLEANEQFF
-	-	TRBV6-5	TRBJ2-1	TGTGCCAGCAGGCTACGTGATTCCTACAATGAGCAGTTCTTC	CASRLRDSYNEQFF
-	-	TRBV28	TRBJ1-5	TGTGCCAGCAGCCCTAATCGGGGCAATCAGCCCCAGCATTTT	CASSPNRGNQPQHF
-	-	TRBV28	TRBJ1-4	TGTGCCAGCAGTTCCAGCGAAAAACTGTTTTTT	CASSSSEKLFF
-	-	TRBV11-2	TRBJ2-7	TGTGCCAGCAGCCTCGACCGGGACGCCACTACCTACGAGCAGTACTTC	CASSLDRDATTYEQYF
TRBD2	-	TRBV2	TRBJ2-5	TGTGCCAGCAGGCCACTGACTAGCGCGGAGACCCAGTACTTC	CASRPLTSAETQYF
-	few	TRBV5-1	TRBJ2-7	-	CASSWGGGATPSF
TRBD2	-	TRBV27	TRBJ2-5	TGTGCCAGCAGTTTGGGGGCTAGCGGGAAACGAGAGACCCAGTACTTC	CASSLGASGKRETQYF
-	-	TRBV5-8	TRBJ1-2	TGTGCCAGCAGCCGGGAGGGGAGGAACTATGGCTACACCTTC	CASSREGRNYGYTF
TRBD2	once	TRBV19	TRBJ2-3	TGTGCCAGTAGTATAGGGCTAGCGGCCTTCACAGATACGCAGTATTTT	CASSIGLAAFTDTQYF
-	-	TRBV21-1	TRBJ2-5	TGTGCCAGCAGCAAAGGGGCAGGGGGCGAGGAGACCCAGTACTTC	CASSKGAGGEETQYF
-	-	TRBV10-3	TRBJ2-7	TGTGCCCTCCGGAGTAGCGCTTTAGGGTCCTACGAGCAGTACTTC	CALRSSALGSYEQYF
-	-	TRBV7-9	TRBJ2-5	TGTGCCAGCAGCGGTAGCGAAGAGACCCAGTACTTC	CASSGSEETQYF
TRBD2	few	TRBV11-2	TRBJ2-1	TGTGCCAGCAGCGGACAAGCGGGAGCGAGCAATGAGCAGTTCTTC	CASSGQAGASNEQFF